These 7 T cell receptor beta chains originate from one sample sequenced in a study of OX40 agonist ivuxolimab in advanced cancers. The protocol was immunoSEQ multiplex PCR, while the TCRdb copy is restricted to in-frame clones and leaves out a portion. The sample has around 50,000 clones, roughly nine tenths seen once. This specimen was CD4+ or CD8+ T cells sorted from blood, taken in a trial of the OX40 agonist ivuxolimab. The receptors come from an adult with an advanced solid tumor such as melanoma, head and neck, liver or kidney cancer.

J is TRBJ2-6 and V is TRBV12-1. TRBV12-1 constitutes a pseudogene. This CDR3 is built from 10 residues. CDR3 coding DNA: TGTGCCAGCAGCCTAAGGTCGAAGTCTTTC. Translating it yields CASSLRSKSF.

The chain combines TRBV7-3 with TRBJ2-5; D is perhaps TRBD1 (5 bases). With 0 bases removed from V and 2 bases from J, the gap between germline ends came to 7 bases. CDR3 length: 14 residues. The germline V gene has CDR1 SGHTA and CDR2 FQGTGA. The CDR3 loop is CASSLTAGQETQYF. The CDR3 DNA reads TGTGCCAGCAGCTTAACAGCAGGGCAAGAGACCCAGTACTTC.

The chain carries TRBV28 and TRBJ2-5, with 8 bases that match TRBD1. CDR1 and CDR2 from the germline V gene are MDHEN and SYDVKM. This CDR3 contains 14 residues. Trimming cost V 5 bases and J 5 bases; bases outside gene matches: 7. The CDR3 is CASSAGGRRETQYF. The CDR3 DNA reads TGTGCCAGCAGTGCAGGGGGCCGCCGCGAGACCCAGTACTTC. Variable domain in full (rest from reference TRBV28 and TRBJ2-5): DVKVTQSSRYLVKRTGEKVFLECVQDMDHENMFWYRQDPGLGLRLIYFSYDVKMKEKGDIPEGYSVSREKKERFSLILESASTNQTSMYLCASSAGGRRETQYFGPGTRLLVL.

This chain uses TRBV5-1 with TRBJ2-1, with D perhaps matching TRBD2 (6 bases). V gave up 4 bases and J gave up 3 bases, with 17 bases separating them. Per the germline V gene, CDR1 is SGHRS and CDR2 is YFSETQ. There are 16 residues in the CDR3. This CDR3 reads CASSPQVSGGYNEQFF. CDR3 coding DNA: TGCGCCAGCAGCCCCCAAGTTAGCGGAGGCTACAATGAGCAGTTCTTC.

The chain uses TRBV2 and TRBJ1-6, with 7 bases lining up with TRBD1. The CDR3 has 13 residues. Trimming cost V 6 bases and J 9 bases; bases outside gene matches: 5. CDR1 is SNHLY, CDR2 FYNNEI, per germline. Written as DNA, the CDR3 is TGTGCCAGCAGAGACAGGGAGATTTCACCCCTCCACTTT. Protein: CASRDREISPLHF.

The rearrangement uses TRBV19 and TRBJ2-5; TRBD2 agrees at 7 bases. The length of the CDR3 is 13 residues. The germline CDR1 and CDR2 sequences are LNHDA and SQIVND (reference sequence). Trimming took 7 bases from V and 4 from J; bases not matched to a gene: 6. CDR3: CASTAGDRETQYF. DNA of the CDR3: TGTGCCAGTACGGCGGGAGATCGAGAGACCCAGTACTTC.

This rearrangement joins TRBV5-1 to TRBJ2-2, with TRBD2 as a possible D gene (5 bases). This CDR3 is built from 16 residues. V was shortened by 0 bases and J by 6 bases, with 15 bases between the two germline ends. CDR1 SGHRS and CDR2 YFSETQ come from the germline V gene. The CDR3 DNA follows: TGCGCCAGCAGCTTGGAAGAGGGTAGTCGTCCCGGGGAGCTGTTTTTT. This encodes CASSLEEGSRPGELFF.